This T cell receptor (beta chain) stems from a study of T cell responses to AZD1222 COVID-19 vaccine (dated by TCRdb to the early 2020s). Broadly, across the study: AZD1222 recipients whose second dose came at about 4 weeks and those whose second dose came at about 12 weeks were combined into one group, since spike-specific TCR depth and breadth did not differ between the two schedules. TCR sequencing covered some 240 trial participants: roughly 200 given two doses of AZD1222 and approximately 26 given two doses of MenACWY control vaccine. Trial participants were enrolled by age into subgroups of 18-55, 56-69 and 70-plus years, and 148, 28 and 57 TCR-sequenced participants, respectively, were included in these subgroups. Beyond this particular receptor, the publication reports: Because no day 14 peak-response samples were available, the repertoires could be characterized only after the peak T cell response. Vaccine-associated CD4 TCRs spanned the whole spike protein, with dominant responses in regions 160-218 and 743-854. Conclusions about previously exposed vaccinees were limited because only 6 or 7 AZD1222 recipients were SARS-CoV-2 seropositive at baseline. Epitopes outside the regions mutated in the B.1.351 and B.1.1.7 variants were reportedly recognized by nearly half of the unique spike-specific TCRs. A significant rise in spike-specific TCR breadth and depth was observed after two AZD1222 doses relative to day 0 and relative to MenACWY recipients. In the small 56-69-year group, the increase in depth fell short of significance, most likely because of low power. Most participants were white British and females outnumbered males, and the authors suggested that clonal diversity may have been underestimated.

The CDR3 regions of human TCRbeta chains were analyzed by immunosequencing. From the authors' description of their analysis: Repertoire TCRs were matched against a reference library of SARS-CoV-2-specific TCRs generated with the MIRA antigen-specificity platform. Breadth meant the fraction of unique TCRs that were SARS-CoV-2-associated, whereas depth meant the fraction of total T cells that were SARS-CoV-2-associated. Using the MIRA data, each spike-specific TCR was mapped to the spike region that the TCR reacts to and placed in a CD4 or CD8 class. Log10-transformed breadth and depth values were compared by one-way ANOVA with Sidak's multiple comparisons tests. Sourced from immuneACCESS, this table was stored by TCRdb with only in-frame sequences that have V and J called. A share of the clones is absent; for the studies checked, an unresolved V gene accounts for under half, and the remainder has no known explanation. The DNA was the basis for D and trimming; V, J and clone size are from that table. The sample yields under 200,000 clones; 90% were counted once. Approximately 1.5% of the sample is in the top ten clones.

This specimen's time point label, interpreted: baseline before first vaccination. Vaccinee samples were obtained from the UK trials COV001 and COV002, which included a single-blind randomized controlled phase 2/3 trial of AZD1222 (ChAdOx1 nCoV-19) in healthy adults. Trial participant PBMC samples were collected at day 0 and day 28 after the second dose for TCRbeta chain sequencing. Concerning this clone: No cognate antigen has been identified for it. Per-base quality was not reported, and no clone a single base away is much larger than it.

Including cysteine and phenylalanine, the CDR3 has 15 amino acids. Only the CDR3 region is kept as DNA, spanning 45 bases read in frame from base 1. Per the germline V gene, MDHEN is the CDR1 and SYDVKM is the CDR2. V gives up 3 bases and J gives up 1 base, and the segment between their germline ends measures 11 bases. The starting material was peripheral blood, obtained on day 0 of AZD1222 vaccination. The chain joins TRBV28 to TRBJ2-3, with no confidently assigned D gene. This TCR was sampled from an adult in good health. In nucleotide form, the sequence is TGTGCCAGCAGTTTCCTGGGCACCGGCACAGATACGCAGTATTTT. This sequence encodes CASSFLGTGTDTQYF.